A single sample gave rise to the 28 T cell receptor beta chains below, sequenced in a study of T cell responses to AZD1222 COVID-19 vaccine. Method: immunoSEQ multiplex PCR; TCRdb's copy keeps in-frame clones and lacks some. The sample consists of approximately 110,000 clones, approximately 91% of them appearing once. The source material was peripheral blood, sampled on day 0 of AZD1222 vaccination. The receptors were sampled from an adult in good health.

J is TRBJ1-1 and V is TRBV18; 11 positions match TRBD1. The CDR3 consists of 14 residues. After removal of 3 bases from V and 5 bases from J, the junction contained 2 bases not matched to a gene. Germline-derived CDR1 and CDR2 are KGHSH and LQKENI. In DNA, the CDR3 is TGTGCCAGCTCACCGGGACAGGGGGTAACTGAAGCTTTCTTT. Protein: CASSPGQGVTEAFF.

The genes are TRBV4-1 and TRBJ1-4, with TRBD1 matching 10 bases. J lost 6 bases, V lost 0 bases, and 1 base had no gene match. CDR3 length: 15 residues. Per germline, CDR1 MGHRA and CDR2 YSYEKL. CDR3 DNA: TGCGCCAGCAGCCAAGACGGGACAGGGGATGAAAAACTGTTTTTT. Translation: CASSQDGTGDEKLFF.

The chain combines TRBV23-1 with TRBJ1-5, with 8 bases lining up with TRBD1. TRBV23-1 is sorted into the ORF group, with uncertain function. J was trimmed by 7 bases and V by 0 bases; bases with no gene match: 23. The CDR3 is 21 amino acids. The CDR3 DNA sequence: TGCGCCAGCAGTCAATCGTTTCGGAGGACAGGGAGGAAGGGTACAAGGCAGCCCCAGCATTTT. Translating it yields CASSQSFRRTGRKGTRQPQHF.

V usage is TRBV19 and J usage is TRBJ1-6; no definite D call. V dropped 2 bases and J dropped 5 bases, with 10 bases sitting between them. Germline CDR1 and CDR2: LNHDA and SQIVND (reference sequence). This CDR3 is built from 15 residues. This CDR3 reads CASSILGANNSPLHF. CDR3 DNA: TGTGCCAGTAGTATACTTGGCGCCAATAATTCACCCCTCCACTTT.

The rearrangement joins TRBV27 to TRBJ1-1; D uncertain. V dropped 10 bases and J dropped 4 bases, with 10 bases sitting between them. CDR1 is MNHEY and CDR2 is SMNVEV in the germline V gene (reference sequence). The CDR3 has 11 amino acids. As DNA, the CDR3 is TGTGCCACCCAGGTGGGCACTGAAGCTTTCTTT. This translates into CATQVGTEAFF.

This chain joins TRBV4-3 and TRBJ2-7, with D tentatively TRBD1 (6 bases). In germline, CDR1 is LGHNA, CDR2 YSLEER. This CDR3 spans 14 amino acids. V lost 0 bases and J 4 bases, leaving 10 bases between the germline ends. CDR3 nucleotides: TGCGCCAGCAGCCAAGAGGCCAGGGGTTACGAGCAGTACTTC. Translating gives CASSQEARGYEQYF.

CDR3 DNA sequence: TGCGCCAGCAGCCCCGGGACGGCTAATGAAAAACTGTTTTTT. Protein sequence: CASSPGTANEKLFF. The chain couples TRBV4-3 to TRBJ1-4, with D possibly being TRBD1 (5 bases). The V gene's germline CDR1 is LGHNA and CDR2 YSLEER. This CDR3 has 14 residues. Trimming cost V 4 bases and J 3 bases, with 9 bases left between them.

This clone has only one observation. The chain combines TRBV5-1 with TRBJ1-3; D unclear. Germline CDR1 is SGHRS and CDR2 is YFSETQ. This CDR3 is 12 amino acids long. Trimming left V 1 base short and J 4 bases short, with 3 bases between. CDR3 region: CASSLSGNTIYF. CDR3 DNA sequence: TGCGCCAGCAGCTTGTCAGGAAACACCATATATTTT.

The V call is TRBV7-7, the J call TRBJ2-2; 7 nucleotides match TRBD2. Germline V CDR1 and CDR2: SSHAT, FNYEAQ (reference sequence). This CDR3 is 16 amino acids long. Trimming removed 0 bases from V and 7 bases from J; junction bases left unmatched: 8. The chain's CDR3 is CASSLAPGPGGGELFF. In DNA, the CDR3 is TGTGCCAGCAGCTTAGCCCCAGGACCGGGAGGCGGGGAGCTGTTTTTT.

This chain uses TRBV2 with TRBJ1-6, with TRBD1 identical over 8 bases. This CDR3 is 15 amino acids long. Trimming at V came to 3 bases and at J to 7 bases, leaving 5 bases not matched to a gene. Germline values: CDR1 SNHLY, CDR2 FYNNEI. The CDR3 DNA reads as TGTGCCAGCAGTGACAGGGGGCTGGGAAATTCACCCCTCCACTTT. Protein product: CASSDRGLGNSPLHF. The full variable domain, in which reference TRBV2 and TRBJ1-6 provide the parts outside the CDR3, is EPEVTQTPSHQVTQMGQEVILRCVPISNHLYFYWYRQILGQKVEFLVSFYNNEISEKSEIFDDQFSVERPDGSNFTLKIRSTKLEDSAMYFCASSDRGLGNSPLHFGNGTRLTVT.

This chain uses TRBV7-6 with TRBJ2-1; D perhaps matches TRBD1 (5 bases). The CDR3 contains 14 residues. Per the germline V gene, CDR1 is SGHVS and CDR2 is FNYEAQ. The germline V and J ends were trimmed by 7 bases and 7 bases, with 17 bases remaining between them. The CDR3 loop is CASTSQGVANEQFF. The CDR3 nucleotides read TGTGCCAGCACATCCCAGGGTGTTGCGAATGAGCAGTTCTTC.

This clone was seen more than once but under ten times. The chain combines TRBV6-1 with TRBJ1-2, with D perhaps matching TRBD1 (5 bases). The CDR3 runs 14 residues. V was cut by 1 base and J by 4 bases, with 10 bases left in between. Germline V gene lookup returns CDR1 MNHNS and CDR2 SASEGT. The CDR3, as DNA: TGTGCCAGCAGTGAAGGGGGCGGCTCCTATGGCTACACCTTC. This encodes CASSEGGGSYGYTF.

V and J are TRBV6-6 and TRBJ1-1; D gene ambiguous. Germline-derived CDR1 and CDR2 are MNHNY and SVGAGI (reference sequence). CDR3 size: 13 residues. V gave up 5 bases and J gave up 3 bases, with 10 bases separating them. The CDR3 sequence: CASSRGRDTEAFF. CDR3 nucleotides: TGTGCCAGCAGTCGGGGTCGGGACACTGAAGCTTTCTTT.

The V and J genes are TRBV18 and TRBJ2-5; no firm D call. This CDR3 spans 15 amino acids. The germline V gene encodes CDR1 KGHSH and CDR2 LQKENI. V dropped 1 base and J dropped 7 bases, with 16 bases sitting between them. Here the CDR3 reads CASSPLARLPGTQYF. The CDR3, as DNA: TGTGCCAGCTCACCACTGGCAAGGCTACCAGGGACCCAGTACTTC.

This clone was detected only once. The chain uses TRBV6-5 and TRBJ1-5; D is undetermined. Trimming took 5 bases from V and 2 from J, leaving 10 bases between them. The CDR3 extends over 14 amino acids. Germline loops: CDR1 MNHEY, CDR2 SVGAGI. CDR3 nucleotides: TGTGCCAGCAGTACGGGGTTAGGCAATCAGCCCCAGCATTTT. This translates into CASSTGLGNQPQHF.

This rearrangement joins TRBV15 to TRBJ2-7; 8 nucleotides align to TRBD2. The CDR3 runs to 14 residues. In germline, CDR1 is LNHNV, CDR2 YYDKDF (reference sequence). V lost 1 base to trimming and J lost 7 bases; unmatched junction nucleotides: 6. CDR3 sequence: CATSRGGTSGEQYF. The CDR3 DNA is TGTGCCACCAGCAGAGGGGGGACTAGTGGGGAGCAGTACTTC.

The gene calls are TRBV18 and TRBJ2-1, with 9 nucleotides matching TRBD1. Losses at the gene ends were 2 bases for V and 9 bases for J; bases not matched to a gene: 2. This CDR3 contains 13 residues. CDR1 is KGHSH, CDR2 LQKENI, per germline. The CDR3 region has the DNA TGTGCCAGCTCACCAGGGACAGGGACTGAGCAGTTCTTC. Protein product: CASSPGTGTEQFF.

The rearrangement uses TRBV7-9 and TRBJ1-5, with D possibly TRBD1 on 5 matching bases. This CDR3 comprises 14 residues. Trimming took 1 base from V and 4 from J, leaving 8 bases between them. The V gene's germline CDR1 is SEHNR and CDR2 FQNEAQ (reference sequence). CDR3 in DNA: TGTGCCAGCAGCTTAGTGGGGGGGAATCAGCCCCAGCATTTT. Amino acid sequence: CASSLVGGNQPQHF.

The V and J genes are TRBV5-6 and TRBJ2-7; D is perhaps TRBD2 (6 bases). This CDR3 is 15 amino acids long. In germline, CDR1 is SGHDT, CDR2 YYEEEE. Trimming left V 4 bases short and J 1 base short, with 15 bases between. CDR3 coding DNA: TGTGCCAGCAGCGAGGGCGGGGCCCCTTCCTACGAGCAGTACTTC. It yields the protein CASSEGGAPSYEQYF.

The chain is built from TRBV5-1 and TRBJ2-7; 11 bases agree with TRBD2. Trimming removed 5 bases from V and 1 base from J; junction bases left unmatched: 5. This CDR3 has 15 amino acids. The V gene's germline CDR1 is SGHRS and CDR2 YFSETQ. CDR3 coding DNA: TGCGCCAGCAGATGGGGACTAGCGGTGTCCTACGAGCAGTACTTC. Its protein is CASRWGLAVSYEQYF.

About this clone: The same CDR3 arises from other DNA sequences in this sample as well. The chain employs TRBV5-6 and TRBJ1-6, with 7 bases aligning to TRBD1. V lost 2 bases to trimming and J lost 7 bases; unmatched junction nucleotides: 3. Germline V gene sequence: CDR1 SGHDT, CDR2 YYEEEE. CDR3 length equals 14 residues. As DNA, the CDR3 is TGTGCCAGCAGCTTTGGACAGGCGAATTCACCCCTCCACTTT. Its protein is CASSFGQANSPLHF.

Only one count was recorded for this clone. This chain connects TRBV30 to TRBJ2-1, with 8 nucleotides matching TRBD2. J was trimmed by 3 bases and V by 2 bases; bases with no gene match: 15. The CDR3 sequence is 18 residues long. The V gene's germline CDR1 is GTSNPN and CDR2 SVGIG (reference sequence). The CDR3 sequence: CAWSWASGRSLFYNEQFF. The CDR3, as DNA: TGTGCCTGGAGTTGGGCCAGCGGGAGATCTTTATTCTACAATGAGCAGTTCTTC.

The rearrangement joins TRBV19 to TRBJ1-4; 7 positions agree with TRBD1. This CDR3 is 15 amino acids long. Germline V gives CDR1 LNHDA, CDR2 SQIVND (reference sequence). The V gene end was trimmed by 6 bases and the J gene end by 8 bases; junction bases not matched to a gene: 12. The CDR3 protein is CASRAKQGRNEKLFF. CDR3 bases: TGTGCCAGTAGGGCCAAACAGGGGAGGAACGAAAAACTGTTTTTT.

The chain links TRBV27 to TRBJ2-3, with D tentatively TRBD1 or TRBD2 (5 bases each). The CDR3 runs to 15 residues. V was cut by 2 bases and J by 4 bases, with 13 bases left in between. The germline CDR1 and CDR2 sequences are MNHEY and SMNVEV (reference sequence). The CDR3, as DNA: TGTGCCAGCAGTTTAGCCGGGGCTGGCCCAGATACGCAGTATTTT. Its protein is CASSLAGAGPDTQYF.

V usage is TRBV5-5 and J usage is TRBJ2-1; 11 bases agree with TRBD2. Per the germline V gene, CDR1 is SGHKS and CDR2 is YYEKEE (reference sequence). This CDR3 comprises 12 residues. J gave up 10 bases and V 4 bases, and 1 base lay outside the gene matches. The CDR3 region is CASSRTSGEQFF. The CDR3 DNA follows: TGTGCCAGCAGCAGGACTAGCGGGGAGCAGTTCTTC.

V gene TRBV6-1 combines with J gene TRBJ2-7, with TRBD2 matching 10 bases. The V gene's germline CDR1 is MNHNS and CDR2 SASEGT. This CDR3 contains 15 residues. V lost 1 base and J lost 2; bases outside the gene matches: 2. CDR3 loop: CASSEGGLAPYEQYV. The CDR3 DNA is TGTGCCAGCAGTGAAGGGGGACTAGCGCCCTACGAGCAGTACGTC.

The chain employs TRBV3-1 (or the pseudogene TRBV3-2) and TRBJ2-2, with D perhaps matching TRBD2 (7 bases). V gave up 1 base and J gave up 4 bases, with 10 bases separating them. The germline V gene encodes CDR1 LGHDT and CDR2 YNNKEL (reference sequence). This CDR3 has 15 residues. This chain's CDR3 is CASSQVGGPTGELFF. The CDR3 DNA reads as TGTGCCAGCAGCCAAGTGGGGGGGCCCACCGGGGAGCTGTTTTTT.

The chain has TRBV28 and TRBJ2-1, with 9 bases fitting TRBD2. Germline V CDR1 and CDR2: MDHEN, SYDVKM. CDR3 size: 18 residues. J was trimmed by 4 bases and V by 1 base; bases with no gene match: 11. The CDR3 sequence: CASSLYQASGDYYNEQFF. The CDR3 DNA reads as TGTGCCAGCAGTTTATATCAGGCTAGCGGGGACTATTACAATGAGCAGTTCTTC.